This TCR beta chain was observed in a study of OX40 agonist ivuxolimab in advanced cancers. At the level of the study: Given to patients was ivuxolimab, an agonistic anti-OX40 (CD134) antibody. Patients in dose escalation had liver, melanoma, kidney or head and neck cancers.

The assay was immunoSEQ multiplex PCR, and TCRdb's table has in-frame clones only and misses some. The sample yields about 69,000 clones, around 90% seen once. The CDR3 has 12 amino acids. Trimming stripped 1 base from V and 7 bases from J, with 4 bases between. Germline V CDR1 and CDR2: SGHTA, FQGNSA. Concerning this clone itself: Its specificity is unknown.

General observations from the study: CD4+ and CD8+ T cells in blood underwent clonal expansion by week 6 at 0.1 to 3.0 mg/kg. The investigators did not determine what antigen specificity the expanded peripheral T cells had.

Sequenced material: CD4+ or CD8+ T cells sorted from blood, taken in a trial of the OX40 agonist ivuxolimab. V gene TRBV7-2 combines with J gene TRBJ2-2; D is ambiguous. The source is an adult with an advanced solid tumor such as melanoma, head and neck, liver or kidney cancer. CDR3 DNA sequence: TGTGCCAGCAGCTTAGGACTCGGGGAGCTGTTTTTT. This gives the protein CASSLGLGELFF.